This passage covers 7 T cell receptor beta chains from one sample sequenced in a study of OX40 agonist ivuxolimab in advanced cancers. The table came from immunoSEQ multiplex PCR; TCRdb's copy has only in-frame clones and leaves some out. Found here are 55,000 or so clones, about nine tenths of them singletons; the top ten hold more than 6.5%. The sequences come from CD4+ or CD8+ T cells sorted from blood, collected in a trial of the OX40 agonist ivuxolimab. The receptors stem from an adult with an advanced solid tumor such as melanoma, head and neck, liver or kidney cancer.

Of note for this clone: The junction and the germline gene differ at one end; a read error may be behind it. The J gene is TRBJ1-1, the V gene TRBV15; D is ambiguous. The CDR3 loop spans 15 amino acids. Germline CDR1 and CDR2: LNHNV and YYDKDF (reference sequence). The CDR3 spells CATGRDLRVGTEAFF. The CDR3 DNA reads TGTGCCACCGGCAGAGATCTGAGGGTCGGCACTGAAGCTTTCTTT.

CDR3 sequence: CASSLMGSTDTQYF. DNA of the CDR3: TGTGCCAGCAGCTTAATGGGTAGCACAGATACGCAGTATTTT. J is TRBJ2-3 and V is TRBV7-3; D is unclear. The CDR3 consists of 14 residues. V was trimmed by 1 base and J by 0 bases, leaving 5 bases between them. CDR1 and CDR2 (germline): SGHTA, FQGTGA.

The V and J genes are TRBV2 and TRBJ1-4; TRBD1 might be the D (5 bases). V was trimmed by 9 bases and J by 3 bases, leaving 11 bases between them. Looked up from germline, CDR1 is SNHLY and CDR2 is FYNNEI. The CDR3 contains 13 residues. As DNA, the CDR3 is TGTGCCAGTGGAAGACAGCCTAATGAAAAACTGTTTTTT. It codes for CASGRQPNEKLFF.

J is TRBJ2-6 and V is TRBV11-2; D not certain. The CDR3 has 15 amino acids. The germline V gene encodes CDR1 SGHAT and CDR2 FQNNGV. V gave up 4 bases and J gave up 1 base, with 8 bases separating them. This CDR3 reads CASSSPRSGANVLTF. The DNA for the CDR3 is TGTGCCAGCAGCTCCCCACGTTCTGGGGCCAACGTCCTGACTTTC.

V usage is TRBV5-4 and J usage is TRBJ1-4; TRBD1 agrees at 10 bases. V shed 3 bases, J shed 0 bases, and the junction held 5 bases outside the gene matches. Germline CDR1 SGHNT, CDR2 YYREEE (reference sequence). The CDR3 consists of 17 residues. CDR3 in amino acids: CASSSGQGLSTNEKLFF. In nucleotides, the CDR3 is TGTGCCAGCAGCTCGGGACAGGGGCTTTCAACTAATGAAAAACTGTTTTTT.

A few counts support this clone. This rearrangement joins TRBV29-1 to TRBJ2-5; the D gene is possibly TRBD1 (6 bases). V lost 7 bases and J lost 5, with 14 bases in between. This CDR3 region has 12 residues. CDR1 and CDR2 (germline): SQVTM, ANQGSEA. The CDR3 loop is CSASQGSETQYF. CDR3 sequence (DNA): TGCAGCGCCTCACAGGGAAGCGAGACCCAGTACTTC.

The rearrangement joins TRBV30 to TRBJ2-5, with 7 bases matching TRBD1. The CDR3 is 13 amino acids. The V gene's germline CDR1 is GTSNPN and CDR2 SVGIG (reference sequence). With V trimmed by 5 bases and J by 1 base, 4 bases remained unmatched. CDR3 DNA sequence: TGTGCCTGGGGACGACAGGGCCAAGAGACCCAGTACTTC. Translated, it gives CAWGRQGQETQYF.